The rows below give T cell receptor beta chains drawn from one sample of a study of neurological immune-mediated disorders. TCRdb used MiXCR to reprocess the 5' RACE reads, holding one entry per CDR3 protein. Counted here are approximately 50,000 distinct CDR3 sequences, about 5.6% occurring once; the ten biggest clones make up approximately 1.5%. Input material: CD4+ T cells from blood. These receptors all come from a woman aged 18-35 years with multiple sclerosis. Each CDR3 is given with its conserved first and last residue. D genes are given only for firm matches. Rows may omit the clone size; those that give it use once, few, many or a size class.

J gene: TRBJ2-1
CDR3 length: 12
clone size: many
V gene: TRBV7-9
D gene: .
CDR3 protein: CASSLGYNEQFF
CDR3 DNA: TGTGCCAGCAGCTTAGGTTACAATGAGCAGTTCTTC

J gene: TRBJ2-7
CDR3 length: 11
clone size: many
V gene: TRBV10-3
D gene: TRBD1
CDR3 protein: CAISVRGEQYF
CDR3 DNA: TGTGCCATCAGTGTCAGGGGGGAGCAGTACTTC

J gene: TRBJ2-2
CDR3 length: 14
clone size: .
V gene: TRBV6-4
D gene: TRBD1
CDR3 protein: CASSETGDTGELFF
CDR3 DNA: TGTGCCAGCAGTGAGACAGGGGATACCGGGGAGCTGTTTTTT

J gene: TRBJ2-1
CDR3 length: 18
clone size: .
V gene: TRBV13
D gene: .
CDR3 protein: CASSLWASGRSSYNEQFF
CDR3 DNA: TGTGCCAGCAGCTTATGGGCCAGCGGACGGAGCTCCTACAATGAGCAGTTCTTC

J gene: TRBJ2-5
CDR3 length: 18
clone size: many
V gene: TRBV20-1
D gene: TRBD2
CDR3 protein: CSARDVVAGGPWEETQYF
CDR3 DNA: TGCAGTGCTAGAGATGTAGTAGCGGGGGGGCCCTGGGAAGAGACCCAGTACTTC

J gene: TRBJ2-3
CDR3 length: 13
clone size: medium-sized
V gene: TRBV20-1
D gene: .
CDR3 protein: CSAQAWVGDTQYF
CDR3 DNA: TGCAGTGCCCAAGCTTGGGTAGGGGATACGCAGTATTTT

J gene: TRBJ1-4
CDR3 length: 14
clone size: many
V gene: TRBV20-1
D gene: .
CDR3 protein: CSAPFGPGGEKLFF
CDR3 DNA: TGCAGTGCCCCTTTCGGGCCAGGAGGAGAAAAACTGTTTTTT

J gene: TRBJ1-5
CDR3 length: 14
clone size: .
V gene: TRBV6-2/TRBV6-3
D gene: .
CDR3 protein: CASSLDRRNQPQHF
CDR3 DNA: TGTGCCAGCAGCCTGGACAGACGCAATCAGCCCCAGCATTTT

J gene: TRBJ1-1
CDR3 length: 15
clone size: many
V gene: TRBV3-1
D gene: TRBD1
CDR3 protein: CASSPWTGGNTEAFF
CDR3 DNA: TGTGCCAGCAGCCCTTGGACAGGGGGGAACACTGAAGCTTTCTTT

J gene: TRBJ2-1
CDR3 length: 13
clone size: many
V gene: TRBV29-1
D gene: .
CDR3 protein: CSGDREGYNEQFF
CDR3 DNA: TGCAGCGGAGACAGGGAGGGCTACAATGAGCAGTTCTTC

J gene: TRBJ2-3
CDR3 length: 16
clone size: many
V gene: TRBV25-1
D gene: TRBD1
CDR3 protein: CASSEWRTGKLDTQYF
CDR3 DNA: TGTGCCAGCAGTGAATGGAGGACAGGGAAGTTGGATACGCAGTATTTT

J gene: TRBJ1-5
CDR3 length: 14
clone size: many
V gene: TRBV20-1
D gene: .
CDR3 protein: CSASQSYSNQPQHF
CDR3 DNA: TGCAGTGCTAGTCAAAGTTATAGCAATCAGCCCCAGCATTTT

J gene: TRBJ1-4
CDR3 length: 16
clone size: many
V gene: TRBV3-1
D gene: .
CDR3 protein: CASSPPVRGPREKLFF
CDR3 DNA: TGTGCCAGCAGCCCCCCGGTCAGGGGTCCTCGAGAAAAACTGTTTTTT

J gene: TRBJ2-2
CDR3 length: 14
clone size: many
V gene: TRBV29-1
D gene: TRBD1
CDR3 protein: CSVKGQGFTGELFF
CDR3 DNA: TGCAGCGTTAAAGGACAGGGCTTCACCGGGGAGCTGTTTTTT

J gene: TRBJ2-3
CDR3 length: 14
clone size: many
V gene: TRBV18
D gene: TRBD1
CDR3 protein: CASSLAGQGDTQYF
CDR3 DNA: TGTGCCAGCTCACTTGCCGGACAGGGTGATACGCAGTATTTT

J gene: TRBJ2-7
CDR3 length: 15
clone size: many
V gene: TRBV20-1
D gene: TRBD2
CDR3 protein: CSVPSPRGGSYEQYF
CDR3 DNA: TGCAGTGTCCCTTCCCCACGGGGGGGCTCCTACGAGCAGTACTTC

J gene: TRBJ1-4
CDR3 length: 14
clone size: many
V gene: TRBV12-3/TRBV12-4
D gene: TRBD1
CDR3 protein: CASSLGTGGVKLFF
CDR3 DNA: TGTGCCAGCAGTTTAGGGACAGGGGGCGTAAAACTGTTTTTT

J gene: TRBJ2-3
CDR3 length: 13
clone size: many
V gene: TRBV20-1
D gene: TRBD1
CDR3 protein: CSAPTGGTDTQYF
CDR3 DNA: TGCAGTGCTCCTACAGGGGGCACAGATACGCAGTATTTT

J gene: TRBJ1-5
CDR3 length: 16
clone size: many
V gene: TRBV5-6
D gene: .
CDR3 protein: CASSLNRAQGHQPQHF
CDR3 DNA: TGTGCCAGCAGCTTGAACAGGGCGCAGGGTCATCAGCCCCAGCATTTT

J gene: TRBJ2-5
CDR3 length: 14
clone size: many
V gene: TRBV18
D gene: TRBD1
CDR3 protein: CASSPTGGVETQYF
CDR3 DNA: TGTGCCAGCTCACCTACAGGGGGCGTAGAGACCCAGTACTTC

J gene: TRBJ2-3
CDR3 length: 15
clone size: many
V gene: TRBV6-5
D gene: .
CDR3 protein: CASSYIGSSTDTQYF
CDR3 DNA: TGTGCCAGCAGTTACATCGGATCTAGCACAGATACGCAGTATTTT

J gene: TRBJ1-5
CDR3 length: 12
clone size: many
V gene: TRBV6-6
D gene: .
CDR3 protein: CASREGNQPQHF
CDR3 DNA: TGTGCCAGCAGGGAGGGCAATCAGCCCCAGCATTTT

J gene: TRBJ2-2
CDR3 length: 16
clone size: .
V gene: TRBV4-3
D gene: TRBD1
CDR3 protein: CASSLGQGLNTGELFF
CDR3 DNA: TGCGCCAGCAGCCTTGGACAGGGGCTCAACACCGGGGAGCTGTTTTTT

J gene: TRBJ1-1
CDR3 length: 14
clone size: many
V gene: TRBV20-1
D gene: TRBD1
CDR3 protein: CSLYGTGRNTEAFF
CDR3 DNA: TGCAGTTTATATGGGACAGGGAGGAACACTGAAGCTTTCTTT

J gene: TRBJ2-1
CDR3 length: 15
clone size: many
V gene: TRBV18
D gene: .
CDR3 protein: CASSPPTGPHNEQFF
CDR3 DNA: TGTGCCAGCTCGCCCCCGACTGGGCCTCACAATGAGCAGTTCTTC

J gene: TRBJ2-6
CDR3 length: 16
clone size: many
V gene: TRBV24-1
D gene: .
CDR3 protein: CATSDSGRSEANVLTF
CDR3 DNA: TGTGCCACCAGTGATTCCGGACGGTCCGAGGCCAACGTCCTGACTTTC

J gene: TRBJ2-3
CDR3 length: 13
clone size: many
V gene: TRBV7-9
D gene: .
CDR3 protein: CASSHKQGSTQYF
CDR3 DNA: TGTGCCAGCAGCCACAAACAGGGTAGTACGCAGTATTTT

J gene: TRBJ2-1
CDR3 length: 19
clone size: many
V gene: TRBV20-1
D gene: TRBD2
CDR3 protein: CSASFEKGTSGSSYNEQFF
CDR3 DNA: TGCAGTGCTAGCTTTGAGAAAGGGACTAGCGGGAGCTCCTACAATGAGCAGTTCTTC

J gene: TRBJ1-5
CDR3 length: 14
clone size: many
V gene: TRBV18
D gene: TRBD1
CDR3 protein: CASSPQTGEQPQHF
CDR3 DNA: TGTGCCAGCTCACCTCAGACAGGGGAACAGCCCCAGCATTTT

J gene: TRBJ1-2
CDR3 length: 13
clone size: few
V gene: TRBV20-1
D gene: TRBD1
CDR3 protein: CSAAPGTGVGYTF
CDR3 DNA: TGCAGTGCTGCACCGGGCACAGGGGTCGGCTACACCTTC

J gene: TRBJ2-7
CDR3 length: 14
clone size: many
V gene: TRBV5-1
D gene: .
CDR3 protein: CASSSLGQLDEQYF
CDR3 DNA: TGCGCCAGCAGCTCCTTAGGACAGCTAGACGAGCAGTACTTC

J gene: TRBJ2-5
CDR3 length: 15
clone size: many
V gene: TRBV3-1
D gene: .
CDR3 protein: CASSQVGSWMETQYF
CDR3 DNA: TGTGCCAGCAGCCAAGTCGGCAGCTGGATGGAGACCCAGTACTTC

J gene: TRBJ1-5
CDR3 length: 16
clone size: many
V gene: TRBV7-2
D gene: TRBD1
CDR3 protein: CASSLVVTGGNQPQHF
CDR3 DNA: TGTGCCAGCAGCTTAGTGGTGACAGGGGGCAATCAGCCCCAGCATTTT

J gene: TRBJ1-2
CDR3 length: 15
clone size: .
V gene: TRBV30
D gene: TRBD1
CDR3 protein: CAWSTRQGRGYGYTF
CDR3 DNA: TGTGCCTGGAGTACCCGACAGGGAAGGGGCTATGGCTACACCTTC

J gene: TRBJ1-2
CDR3 length: 14
clone size: .
V gene: TRBV6-2/TRBV6-3
D gene: .
CDR3 protein: CASSPTGELYDYTF
CDR3 DNA: TGTGCCAGCAGTCCGACAGGAGAACTATATGACTACACCTTC

J gene: TRBJ2-2
CDR3 length: 16
clone size: many
V gene: TRBV7-3
D gene: .
CDR3 protein: CASSLTGPTATGELFF
CDR3 DNA: TGTGCCAGCAGCTTAACAGGTCCTACGGCGACCGGGGAGCTGTTTTTT

J gene: TRBJ1-2
CDR3 length: 16
clone size: many
V gene: TRBV7-2
D gene: TRBD1
CDR3 protein: CASSLSRDRVRDGYTF
CDR3 DNA: TGTGCCAGCAGCTTATCCCGGGACAGGGTCCGGGATGGCTACACCTTC

J gene: TRBJ2-7
CDR3 length: 16
clone size: few
V gene: TRBV10-3
D gene: .
CDR3 protein: CAISGEMGTSSYEQYF
CDR3 DNA: TGTGCCATCAGCGGGGAAATGGGCACAAGCTCCTACGAGCAGTACTTC

J gene: TRBJ1-1
CDR3 length: 14
clone size: many
V gene: TRBV18
D gene: .
CDR3 protein: CASSPGIMNTEAFF
CDR3 DNA: TGTGCCAGCTCACCAGGGATCATGAACACTGAAGCTTTCTTT

J gene: TRBJ2-1
CDR3 length: 13
clone size: many
V gene: TRBV28
D gene: TRBD2
CDR3 protein: CASSSSGAGEQFF
CDR3 DNA: TGTGCCAGCAGCTCTAGCGGGGCCGGTGAGCAGTTCTTC

J gene: TRBJ2-2
CDR3 length: 15
clone size: many
V gene: TRBV7-9
D gene: .
CDR3 protein: CASSLGSELTGELFF
CDR3 DNA: TGTGCCAGCAGCTTAGGCTCAGAACTCACCGGGGAGCTGTTTTTT

J gene: TRBJ2-2
CDR3 length: 17
clone size: many
V gene: TRBV5-1
D gene: .
CDR3 protein: CASSFLPQGANTGELFF
CDR3 DNA: TGCGCCAGCAGCTTCCTTCCCCAGGGTGCGAACACCGGGGAGCTGTTTTTT

J gene: TRBJ2-1
CDR3 length: 15
clone size: many
V gene: TRBV7-8
D gene: TRBD2
CDR3 protein: CASSLAGGVVNEQFF
CDR3 DNA: TGTGCCAGCAGCCTAGCGGGAGGGGTTGTCAATGAGCAGTTCTTC

J gene: TRBJ1-5
CDR3 length: 13
clone size: many
V gene: TRBV20-1
D gene: TRBD1
CDR3 protein: CSARDFRGRGEHF
CDR3 DNA: TGCAGTGCTAGAGATTTTAGGGGGCGCGGGGAACATTTT